What follows describes a single TCR beta chain. The data stem from a study of blood T cell repertoires in COVID-19. The protocol was immunoSEQ multiplex PCR, while the TCRdb copy is restricted to in-frame clones and leaves out a portion. The profile shows approximately 210,000 clones, about 90% of them singletons. The CDR3 sequence is 12 residues long. V gave up 3 bases and J gave up 9 bases, with 8 bases separating them. CDR1 is KGHDR, CDR2 SFDVKD, per germline. Participant reports of clinical history set cohort assignment. The source is a woman aged 45-65 years with acute COVID-19. The chain links TRBV24-1 to TRBJ1-5; D is possibly TRBD1 (5 bases). Material for sequencing was PBMCs or T cells enriched from blood (not recorded which). The CDR3 DNA is TGTGCCACCAGTGATCCCGGGGGGCCCCAGCATTTT. It translates to CATSDPGGPQHF.